This entry features one T cell receptor (beta chain) sequence. As yet, its antigen is unknown. This entry is derived from a study of Graves' ophthalmopathy and Graves' hyperthyroidism. General study points: With just under 90% sensitivity and roughly 76% specificity, a 13-signature model separated ophthalmopathy from stable hyperthyroidism.

RNA transcripts provided the template for amplifying TCR beta CDR3 regions. Second-round multiplex PCR came after a first-round RT-PCR that employed HTBI primers. TCRdb re-called the multiplex PCR reads with MiXCR, one entry per CDR3 protein. This table holds 600,000 to 650,000 distinct CDR3 sequences, roughly 20% found once. Stable hyperthyroidism was defined by absence of ophthalmopathy within 18 months of follow-up. This CDR3 has 16 residues. The V and J ends lost 1 base and 5 bases, in that order; junction bases with no gene match: 5. V usage is TRBV12-3 or TRBV12-4 and J usage is TRBJ2-2, with 9 bases aligning to TRBD1. The sample consisted of peripheral blood. The sequence came from a young woman with stable Graves' hyperthyroidism. Some clones in this sample may be carry-over from other donors' samples. CDR3 bases: TGTGCCAGCAGTTTAGGTGGGACAGGGAGGACCGGGGAGCTGTTTTTT. It yields the protein CASSLGGTGRTGELFF.